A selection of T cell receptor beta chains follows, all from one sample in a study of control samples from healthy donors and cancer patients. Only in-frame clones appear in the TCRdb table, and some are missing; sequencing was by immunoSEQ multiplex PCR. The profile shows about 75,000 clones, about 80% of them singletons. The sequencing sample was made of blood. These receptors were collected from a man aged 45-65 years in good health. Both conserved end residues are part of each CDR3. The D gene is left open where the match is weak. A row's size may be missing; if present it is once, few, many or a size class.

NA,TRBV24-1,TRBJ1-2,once,TGTGCCACCAGTGATTTGGTAGGGAGTGGCTACACCTTC,CATSDLVGSGYTF
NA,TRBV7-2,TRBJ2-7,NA,TGTGCCAGCAGCTCCTATTCCTACGAGCAGTACTTC,CASSSYSYEQYF
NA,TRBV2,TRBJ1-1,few,TGTGCCAGCGGCGGGGAGAGGAACACTGAAGCTTTCTTT,CASGGERNTEAFF
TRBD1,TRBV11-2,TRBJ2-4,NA,TGTGCCAGCAGCACGGGACAGGGGACCACCGCCAAAAACATTCAGTACTTC,CASSTGQGTTAKNIQYF
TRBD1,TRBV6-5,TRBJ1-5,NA,TGTGCCAGCAGACAGTTGGGACAGAGCAATCAGCCCCAGCATTTT,CASRQLGQSNQPQHF
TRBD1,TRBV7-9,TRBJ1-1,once,TGTGCCAGCAGCTGGGGGGGACAGGGAAACACTGAAGCTTTCTTT,CASSWGGQGNTEAFF
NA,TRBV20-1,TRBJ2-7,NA,TGCAGTGCTTATACAGCGAACGAGCAGTACTTC,CSAYTANEQYF
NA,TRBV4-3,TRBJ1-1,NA,TGCGCCAGCAGCCAAGACCTCGAGACTGAAGCTTTCTTT,CASSQDLETEAFF
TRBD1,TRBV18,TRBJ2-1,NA,TGTGCCAGCTCACCAGGACAGGGGGTGGCAGGCTATGAGCAGTTCTTC,CASSPGQGVAGYEQFF
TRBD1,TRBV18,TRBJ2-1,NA,TGTGCCAGCTCACCATTCGGGACAGGCAGCTACAATGAGCAGTTCTTC,CASSPFGTGSYNEQFF
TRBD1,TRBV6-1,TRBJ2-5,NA,TGTGCCAGCAGTGAAGCGTGGGGACAGCACTTGGGAACCCAGTACTTC,CASSEAWGQHLGTQYF
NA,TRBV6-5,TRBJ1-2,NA,TGTGCCAGCAGTCCCCGGGGTGATTCAGGCTACACCTTC,CASSPRGDSGYTF
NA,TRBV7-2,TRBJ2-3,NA,TGTGCCAGCAGCTTAGCGCAAGGGGGAAATACGCAGTATTTT,CASSLAQGGNTQYF
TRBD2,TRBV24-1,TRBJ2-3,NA,TGTGCCACCAGTGATTCCCTTACTAGCGGGAGTTGGCCAGATACGCAGTATTTT,CATSDSLTSGSWPDTQYF
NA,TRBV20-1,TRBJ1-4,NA,TGCAGTGCTAGTCCAGCGGCTTCTGAAAAACTGTTTTTT,CSASPAASEKLFF
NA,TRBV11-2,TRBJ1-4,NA,TGTGCCAGCAGCCGGGACACTGGGAATGAAAAACTGTTTTTT,CASSRDTGNEKLFF
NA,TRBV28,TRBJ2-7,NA,TGTGCCAGCAGTTTGCAGTACGAGCAGTACTTC,CASSLQYEQYF
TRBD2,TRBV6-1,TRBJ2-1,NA,TGTGCCAGCAGTGAAGCGAGGGTAGCGGGAACGAATGAGCAGTTCTTC,CASSEARVAGTNEQFF
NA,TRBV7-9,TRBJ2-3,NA,TGTGCCAGCAGACAAGACCACACAGATACGCAGTATTTT,CASRQDHTDTQYF
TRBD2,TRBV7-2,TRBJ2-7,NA,TGTGCCAGCAGCTTGCACCGGACTAGCAGGTCTGACGAGCAGTACTTC,CASSLHRTSRSDEQYF
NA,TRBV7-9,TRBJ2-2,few,TGTGCCAGCAGCGAGACAGTAACGAACACCGGGGAGCTGTTTTTT,CASSETVTNTGELFF
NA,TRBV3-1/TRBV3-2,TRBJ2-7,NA,TGTGCCAGCAGGCTTGGCAACTCCTACGAGCAGTACTTC,CASRLGNSYEQYF
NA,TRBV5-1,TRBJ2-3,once,TGCGCCAGCAGAAGGGACACCCCTAGCACAGATACGCAGTATTTT,CASRRDTPSTDTQYF
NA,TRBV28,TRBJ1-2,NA,TGTGCCAGCAGACCGGACAGTTTCTATGGCTACACCTTC,CASRPDSFYGYTF
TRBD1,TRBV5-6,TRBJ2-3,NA,TGTGCCAGCAGCCCCGATGTAACAGGGGCCGGAGATACGCAGTATTTT,CASSPDVTGAGDTQYF
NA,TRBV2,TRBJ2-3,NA,TGTGCCAGCAGTGCCTTATCAGATACGCAGTATTTT,CASSALSDTQYF
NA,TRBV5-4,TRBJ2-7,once,TGTGCCAGCAGCTTGGATTCAAGGGGACCCTACGAGCAGTACTTC,CASSLDSRGPYEQYF
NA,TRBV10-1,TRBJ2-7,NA,TGCGCCAGCAGTGAGGACGGCCGCGCCTACGAGCAGTACTTC,CASSEDGRAYEQYF
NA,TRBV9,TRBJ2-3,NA,TGTGCCAGCAGCGTAGAACAGGGTTCAAATACGCAGTATTTT,CASSVEQGSNTQYF
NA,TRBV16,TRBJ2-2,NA,TGTGCCAGCAGCCGTAGTCGTGGGGGTAACACCGGGGAGCTGTTTTTT,CASSRSRGGNTGELFF
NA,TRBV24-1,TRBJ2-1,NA,TGTGCCACCAGTGATTTGGGGGGGCCCCGGAAGGAGCAGTTCTTC,CATSDLGGPRKEQFF
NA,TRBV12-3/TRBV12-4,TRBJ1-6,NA,TGTGCCAGCAGTTTACTTACCAATTCACCCCTCCACTTT,CASSLLTNSPLHF
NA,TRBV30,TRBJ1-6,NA,TGTGCCTGGAGTGTCCGGGAGCAATCACCCCTCCACTTT,CAWSVREQSPLHF
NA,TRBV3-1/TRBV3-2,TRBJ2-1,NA,TGTGCCAGCAGTCGAGGACACCGCAATGAGCAGTTCTTC,CASSRGHRNEQFF
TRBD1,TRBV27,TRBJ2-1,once,TGTGCCAGCAGTGAGGGACAGGGGGGCCAGAATGAGCAGTTCTTC,CASSEGQGGQNEQFF
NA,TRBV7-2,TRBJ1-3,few,TGTGCCAGCAGCCAGCAGACAGGAGGAAACACCATATATTTT,CASSQQTGGNTIYF
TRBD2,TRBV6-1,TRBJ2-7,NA,TGTGCCAGCAGTGAAAGATCTAGCGGGAGGTTTTACGAGCAGTACTTC,CASSERSSGRFYEQYF
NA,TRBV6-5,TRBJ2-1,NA,TGTGCCAGCAGTTACTCGACTTTCGGTGGCAGGGCTGAGCAGTTCTTC,CASSYSTFGGRAEQFF